A selection of T cell receptor beta chains follows, all from one sample in a study of post-analysis software for immune sequencing data. TCRdb reprocessed the PCR reads with MiXCR, giving one entry per CDR3 protein. Here the sample spans 550,000 to 700,000 distinct CDR3 sequences, 44% being singletons. The sample taken for sequencing was blood. The receptors shown here come from a girl aged 10 to 17 with multiple sclerosis. Both conserved end residues are trimmed from each CDR3.

J | V | CDR3
. | TRBV20-1 | SDTGGETQY
TRBJ2-3 | TRBV10-1 | ASSRQAGLTDTQY
TRBJ2-2 | TRBV24-1 | ATSNAGAGELF
TRBJ1-2 | TRBV7-9 | ASTQPRAYGYT
TRBJ2-2 | TRBV6-6 | ASSYSTSADTGELF
TRBJ2-1 | TRBV30 | ARSGRDLPRNEQF
TRBJ2-7 | TRBV28 | ASRHTGEQY
TRBJ1-2 | TRBV3-1 | ASSQEASGGYT
TRBJ1-2 | TRBV18 | ASSPAGRRYT
TRBJ2-1 | TRBV12-3/TRBV12-4 | ASTPGRDEQF
TRBJ2-3 | TRBV4-1 | ASSQGTTTQY
TRBJ2-1 | TRBV27 | ASRARGRVYNEQF
TRBJ2-1 | TRBV12-3/TRBV12-4 | ASSPLGDEQF
TRBJ2-5 | TRBV7-2 | ASSLQGAKGETQY
TRBJ1-2 | TRBV18 | ASSVGRERYGYT
TRBJ2-1 | TRBV24-1 | ATSVAGGEQF
TRBJ1-2 | TRBV15 | AAAERGYGYT
TRBJ2-1 | TRBV7-8 | ASSLGLEFEQF
TRBJ1-2 | TRBV7-2 | ASRHLPEGGANYGYT
TRBJ1-2 | TRBV29-1 | SVETGTDGYT
TRBJ2-5 | TRBV6-5 | ASSYSGTSVEETQY
TRBJ2-1 | TRBV4-1 | ASSQESVGLAGPNEQF
TRBJ2-5 | TRBV12-3/TRBV12-4 | ASSPSGGMKTQY
TRBJ1-5 | TRBV7-2 | ASSLASSRPQH
TRBJ2-1 | TRBV11-2 | ASSYREGGRNEQF
TRBJ2-3 | TRBV10-3 | AISSGTGIADTQY